This T cell receptor (beta chain) originates from a study of blood T cells in healthy people across ages. J gave up 0 bases and V 0 bases, and 2 bases lay outside the gene matches. The CDR3 contains 16 residues. The germline CDR1 and CDR2 sequences are SGHTA and FQGNSA. This clonotype was seen many times. Its target is not known. Study conclusions and caveats: Among long-lived donors, naive CD4+ cells were more numerous and diversity higher than in aged donors. The fall in TCR beta diversity per million T cells was roughly linear with age.

The second PCR ran about 6 to 12 cycles with a sample-barcoded 5' primer and J-beta primers. A tag from a template-switch adaptor with 12 random nucleotides marked each cDNA molecule. Researchers report that each sample yielded at least 2.5 million CDR3-containing paired-end reads. In TCRdb, the 5' RACE reads were re-called with MiXCR into one record per CDR3 protein. This sample carries around 970,000 distinct CDR3 sequences, about 51% of them seen once, and the ten largest clones take roughly a fifth. This clonotype originated in a woman aged 60 to 75 in good health. The sequenced material came from blood. The rearrangement links TRBV7-2 to TRBJ1-5; TRBD1 matches 7 bases. In DNA form, the CDR3 reads TGTGCCAGCAGCTTAGCGGGGACAGCTAGCAATCAGCCCCAGCATTTT. Translated: CASSLAGTASNQPQHF.